Sequencing of this T cell receptor beta chain was carried out in a study of T cells in Graves' hyperthyroidism and ophthalmopathy. Study-wide findings and caveats: The model foresaw ophthalmopathy a median 6.5 months prior to onset.

It was RNA transcripts that yielded the amplified TCR beta CDR3 regions. HTBI primers were the set used in a first-round RT-PCR of the TCR CDR3. A single record per CDR3 protein comes from TCRdb applying MiXCR to the multiplex PCR reads. Among about 350,000 distinct CDR3 sequences listed, around 14% were seen once. Diagnosing involved the use of clinical symptoms, serum thyroxine and TRAb, thyroid ultrasound and orbital computed tomography. PBMCs were obtained from approximately 10 ml fresh peripheral blood. Comments on this clonotype: The antigen remains unidentified.

This TCR derives from a woman under 40 with Graves' hyperthyroidism. Material: blood.

In DNA form, the CDR3 reads TGTGCCACCAGTGATTTCGGCGGGGGAATCGGAGAGCTGTTTTTT. Residues: CATSDFGGGIGELFF. This chain connects TRBV24-1 to TRBJ2-2; TRBD2 matches at 7 bases. The CDR3 extends over 15 amino acids. The germline V gene encodes CDR1 KGHDR and CDR2 SFDVKD. The V segment lost 1 base and the J segment 11 bases; nucleotides outside the gene matches: 9.